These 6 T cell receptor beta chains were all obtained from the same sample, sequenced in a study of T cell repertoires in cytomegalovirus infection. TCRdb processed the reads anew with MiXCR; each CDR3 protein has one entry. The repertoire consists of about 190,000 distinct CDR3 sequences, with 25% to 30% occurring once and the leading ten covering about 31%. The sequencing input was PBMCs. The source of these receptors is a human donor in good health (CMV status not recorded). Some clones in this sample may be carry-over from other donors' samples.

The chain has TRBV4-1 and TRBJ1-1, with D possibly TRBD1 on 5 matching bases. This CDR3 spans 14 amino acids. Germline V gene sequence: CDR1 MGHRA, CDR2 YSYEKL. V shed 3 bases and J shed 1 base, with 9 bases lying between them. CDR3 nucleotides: TGCGCCAGCAGCCAGGCGCAGGGGAACACTGAAGCTTTCTTT. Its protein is CASSQAQGNTEAFF.

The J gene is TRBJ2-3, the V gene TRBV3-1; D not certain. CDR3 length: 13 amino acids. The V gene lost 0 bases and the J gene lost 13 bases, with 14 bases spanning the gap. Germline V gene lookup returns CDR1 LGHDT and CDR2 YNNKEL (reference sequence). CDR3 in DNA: TGTGCCAGCAGCCAAGATTTGGATATCCCTAAGTATTTT. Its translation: CASSQDLDIPKYF.

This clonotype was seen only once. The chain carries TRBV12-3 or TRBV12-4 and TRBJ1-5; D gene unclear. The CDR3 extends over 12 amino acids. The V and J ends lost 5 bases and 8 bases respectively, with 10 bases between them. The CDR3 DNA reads TGTGCCAGCAGTACAGCGGCTGAGCCCCAGCATTTT. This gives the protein CASSTAAEPQHF.

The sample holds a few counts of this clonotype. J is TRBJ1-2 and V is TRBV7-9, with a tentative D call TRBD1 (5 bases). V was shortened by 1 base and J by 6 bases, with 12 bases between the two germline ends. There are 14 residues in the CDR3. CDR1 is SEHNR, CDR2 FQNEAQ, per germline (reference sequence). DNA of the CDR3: TGTGCCAGCAGCTTAGGGAAGGGGCGTCATGGCTACACCTTC. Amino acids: CASSLGKGRHGYTF.

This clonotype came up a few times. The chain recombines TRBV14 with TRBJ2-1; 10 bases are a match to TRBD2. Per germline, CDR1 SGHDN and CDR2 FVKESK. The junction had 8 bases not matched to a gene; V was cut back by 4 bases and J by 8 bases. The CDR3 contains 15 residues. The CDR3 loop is CASSPRLAGKYEQFF. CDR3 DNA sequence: TGTGCCAGCAGCCCCCGACTAGCGGGCAAGTATGAGCAGTTCTTC.

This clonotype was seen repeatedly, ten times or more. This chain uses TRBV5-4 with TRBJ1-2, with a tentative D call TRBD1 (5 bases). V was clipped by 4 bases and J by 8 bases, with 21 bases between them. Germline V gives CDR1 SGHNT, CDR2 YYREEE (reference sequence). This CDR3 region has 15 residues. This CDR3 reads CASSPRFGGWEGYTF. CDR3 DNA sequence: TGTGCCAGCAGCCCCCGTTTTGGGGGTTGGGAGGGCTACACCTTC.